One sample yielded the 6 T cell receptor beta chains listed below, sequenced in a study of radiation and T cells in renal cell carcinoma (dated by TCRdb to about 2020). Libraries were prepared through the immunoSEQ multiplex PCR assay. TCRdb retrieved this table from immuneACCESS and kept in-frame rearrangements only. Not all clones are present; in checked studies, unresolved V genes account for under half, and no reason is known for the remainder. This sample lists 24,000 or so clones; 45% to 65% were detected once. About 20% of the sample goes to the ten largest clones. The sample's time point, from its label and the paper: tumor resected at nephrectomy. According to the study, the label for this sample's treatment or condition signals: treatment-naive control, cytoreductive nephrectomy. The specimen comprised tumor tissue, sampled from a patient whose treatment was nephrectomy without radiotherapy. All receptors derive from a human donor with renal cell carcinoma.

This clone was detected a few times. CDR3 sequence: CSVDSETQYF. The CDR3 DNA reads as TGCAGCGTTGACTCAGAGACCCAGTACTTC. The chain joins TRBV29-1 to TRBJ2-5; D unclear. The CDR3 runs 10 residues. Trimming stripped 3 bases from V and 4 bases from J, with 3 bases between. Germline CDR1 is SQVTM and CDR2 is ANQGSEA.

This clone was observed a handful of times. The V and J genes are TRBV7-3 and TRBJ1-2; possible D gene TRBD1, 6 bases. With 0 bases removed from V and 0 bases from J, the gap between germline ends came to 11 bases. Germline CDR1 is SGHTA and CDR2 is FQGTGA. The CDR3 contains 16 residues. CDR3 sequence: CASSLTGDIPNYGYTF. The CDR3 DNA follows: TGTGCCAGCAGCTTAACGGGGGACATTCCTAACTATGGCTACACCTTC.

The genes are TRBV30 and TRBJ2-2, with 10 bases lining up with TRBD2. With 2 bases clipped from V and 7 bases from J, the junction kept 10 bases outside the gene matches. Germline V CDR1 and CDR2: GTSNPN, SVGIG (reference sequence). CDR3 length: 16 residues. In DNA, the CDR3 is TGTGCCTGGAGTACAGAGCGGGGGGGCCGTAGCGGGGAGCTGTTTTTT. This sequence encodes CAWSTERGGRSGELFF.

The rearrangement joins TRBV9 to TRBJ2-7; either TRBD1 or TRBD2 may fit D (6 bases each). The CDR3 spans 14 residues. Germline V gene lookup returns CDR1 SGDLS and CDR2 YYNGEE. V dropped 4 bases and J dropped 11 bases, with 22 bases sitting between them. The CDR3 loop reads CASSPGGPRSVEYF. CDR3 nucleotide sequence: TGTGCCAGCAGCCCCGGGGGCCCCCGAAGTGTGGAGTACTTC.

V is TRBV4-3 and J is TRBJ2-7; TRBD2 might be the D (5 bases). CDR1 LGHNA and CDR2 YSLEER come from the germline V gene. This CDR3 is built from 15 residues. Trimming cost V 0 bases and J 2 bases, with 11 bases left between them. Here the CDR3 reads CASSQEERTTYEQYF. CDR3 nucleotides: TGCGCCAGCAGCCAAGAGGAGCGGACCACCTACGAGCAGTACTTC.

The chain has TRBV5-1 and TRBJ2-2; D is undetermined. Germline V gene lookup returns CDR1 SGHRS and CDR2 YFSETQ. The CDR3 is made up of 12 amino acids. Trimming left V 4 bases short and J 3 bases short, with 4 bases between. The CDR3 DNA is TGCGCCAGCAGCCTTTACACCGGGGAGCTGTTTTTT. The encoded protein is CASSLYTGELFF.